The entry below gives a single TCR beta chain sequence along with its context. Its antigen is undetermined. TCRdb's table, derived via immunoSEQ multiplex PCR, lists solely in-frame clones and lacks some. The sample records 70,000 to 95,000 clones, 70% to 90% being singletons. This specimen belongs to a study of OX40 agonist ivuxolimab in advanced cancers. Looking at the study overall: People who had prior anti-PD-1, anti-PD-L1 or anti-CTLA-4 therapy could take part, and 35% to 50% had some. Whole-study findings and limits: Researchers report that CD8+ T cells had, on average, more expanded clones than CD4+. CD4+ and CD8+ blood T cells expanded clonally by week 6 at 0.1 to 3.0 mg/kg.

This TCR was sampled from an adult with an advanced solid tumor such as melanoma, head and neck, liver or kidney cancer. The sample consisted of CD4+ or CD8+ T cells sorted from blood, taken in a trial of the OX40 agonist ivuxolimab.

This CDR3 reads CASSPRDRDNYGYTF. CDR3 nucleotides: TGCGCCAGCAGCCCCCGGGACAGAGATAACTATGGCTACACCTTC. The chain carries TRBV5-1 and TRBJ1-2, with 7 bases identical to TRBD1. The CDR3 extends over 15 amino acids. The junction had 7 bases not matched to a gene; V was cut back by 4 bases and J by 1 base. Germline V lookup: CDR1 SGHRS, CDR2 YFSETQ.